These T cell receptor beta chains were read from a single sample in a study of blood T cell repertoires in COVID-19. Repertoires were generated with immunoSEQ multiplex PCR, while TCRdb's copy carries only in-frame clones and drops some. The data show 30,000 or so clones, about four fifths seen once. Material for sequencing was peripheral blood. Every receptor here comes from a man in his forties or fifties with acute or convalescent COVID-19. The CDR3 runs from the conserved cysteine through the conserved F or W.

cdr3_aa: CAISVGTGGTEAFF; j_call: TRBJ1-1; v_call: TRBV10-3
cdr3_aa: CASSLRAWDLLSYNEQFF; j_call: TRBJ2-1; v_call: TRBV7-3
cdr3_aa: CASSPTANTGELFF; j_call: TRBJ2-2; v_call: TRBV23-1
cdr3_aa: CDRGQINGYTF; j_call: TRBJ1-2; v_call: TRBV10-1
cdr3_aa: CASSSIYFQGQGIHTEAFF; j_call: TRBJ1-1; v_call: TRBV7-9
cdr3_aa: CASRWERETQYF; j_call: TRBJ2-5; v_call: TRBV25-1
cdr3_aa: CASSPRTANTEAFF; j_call: TRBJ1-1; v_call: TRBV7-8
cdr3_aa: CAWRRGLASNTGELFF; j_call: TRBJ2-2; v_call: TRBV30
cdr3_aa: CASSLPGEGQGLGSSYEQYF; j_call: TRBJ2-7; v_call: TRBV6-6
cdr3_aa: CASRPTSDSYNEQFF; j_call: TRBJ2-1; v_call: TRBV19